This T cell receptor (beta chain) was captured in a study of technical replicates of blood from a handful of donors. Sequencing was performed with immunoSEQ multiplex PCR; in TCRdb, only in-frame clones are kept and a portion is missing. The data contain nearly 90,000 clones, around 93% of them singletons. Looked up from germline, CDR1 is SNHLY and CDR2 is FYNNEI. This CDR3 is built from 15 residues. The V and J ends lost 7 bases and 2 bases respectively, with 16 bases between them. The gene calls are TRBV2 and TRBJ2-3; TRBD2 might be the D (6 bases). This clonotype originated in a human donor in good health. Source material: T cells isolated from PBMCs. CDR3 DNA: TGTGCCAGCAATCAGGGTGGCGGGACCACAGATACGCAGTATTTT. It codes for CASNQGGGTTDTQYF.